These 18 T cell receptor beta chains share one sample of origin, sequenced in a study of T cells in localized non-small cell lung cancer (dated by TCRdb to 2018 to 2020). To prepare the library, the immunoSEQ multiplex PCR assay was applied. TCRdb provides this immuneACCESS table in a form limited to in-frame rearrangements. Some clones are lacking; in checked studies, under half of them reflect an unresolved V gene, and why the rest are absent is not known. Across this sample there are 20,000 to 30,000 clones, with approximately 87% seen only once. Around 1.1% of the sample is in the top ten clones. Sequenced here: peripheral blood, sampled before any cancer treatment. These receptors were obtained from a woman between 40 and 69 years old with stage I lung adenocarcinoma.

This rearrangement joins TRBV9 to TRBJ2-1; 8 bases are a match to TRBD1. This CDR3 spans 15 amino acids. V was pared by 0 bases and J by 4 bases, with 3 bases of the junction left unmatched. Germline lookup yields CDR1 SGDLS and CDR2 YYNGEE. The CDR3 bases are TGTGCCAGCAGCGTAGCGGGACAGGAATACAATGAGCAGTTCTTC. It translates to CASSVAGQEYNEQFF.

V and J are TRBV7-3 and TRBJ2-5, with D hard to call. The CDR3 totals 13 residues. Germline lookup yields CDR1 SGHTA and CDR2 FQGTGA. The V end was cut by 0 bases, the J end by 7 bases, with 9 bases between. The CDR3 DNA is TGTGCCAGCAGCTTAACAGAGCGCGGGACCCAGTACTTC. Its protein product is CASSLTERGTQYF.

For this clone: The junction departs from germline at one end; a sequencing error may be responsible. The CDR3 bases are TGCGCCAGCACCAGACAGGGTGGAGTTTTT. It codes for CASTRQGGVF. The chain couples TRBV23-1 to TRBJ1-4; 7 positions agree with TRBD1. TRBV23-1 is given ORF status, its function remaining uncertain. This CDR3 region has 10 residues.

This rearrangement joins TRBV9 to TRBJ1-4, with D hard to call. The V gene lost 0 bases and the J gene lost 4 bases, with 4 bases spanning the gap. There are 13 residues in the CDR3. CDR1 and CDR2 (germline): SGDLS, YYNGEE. CDR3 bases: TGTGCCAGCAGCGTAGCCATTAATGAAAAACTGTTTTTT. Protein product: CASSVAINEKLFF.

This clone was observed a few times. The chain couples TRBV19 to TRBJ1-2; D ambiguous. The ends were cut back, 3 bases at V and 4 bases at J, with 9 bases in the middle. Germline-derived CDR1 and CDR2 are LNHDA and SQIVND (reference sequence). The CDR3 length is 13 residues. CDR3 protein: CASSITASYGYTF. As DNA, the CDR3 is TGTGCCAGTAGTATCACGGCCAGCTATGGCTACACCTTC.

The genes are TRBV14 and TRBJ2-2; no definite D call. Germline V gene sequence: CDR1 SGHDN, CDR2 FVKESK. V shed 3 bases and J shed 5 bases, with 13 bases lying between them. This CDR3 has 15 amino acids. The CDR3 DNA reads as TGTGCCAGCAGCCACGAAGGGCGAAAGACCGGGGAGCTGTTTTTT. Translated: CASSHEGRKTGELFF.

The chain links TRBV29-1 to TRBJ1-1, with a weak D call TRBD1 (6 bases). In germline, CDR1 is SQVTM, CDR2 ANQGSEA. The CDR3 is 15 residues long. The V end was cut by 7 bases, the J end by 2 bases, with 20 bases between. CDR3 in amino acids: CSAVRDNQQNTEAFF. CDR3 nucleotides: TGCAGCGCCGTCCGGGACAACCAACAAAACACTGAAGCTTTCTTT. Based on the CDR3 plus reference TRBV29-1 and TRBJ1-1, the full variable domain is SAVISQKPSRDICQRGTSLTIQCQVDSQVTMMFWYRQQPGQSLTLIATANQGSEATYESGFVIDKFPISRPNLTFSTLTVSNMSPEDSSIYLCSAVRDNQQNTEAFFGQGTRLTVV.

The genes are TRBV5-1 and TRBJ2-7, with D possibly matching TRBD2 (6 bases). The CDR3 spans 13 residues. Trimming removed 3 bases from V and 7 bases from J, with 14 bases in between. CDR1 is SGHRS, CDR2 YFSETQ, per germline. This CDR3 is CASSWDSRGEQYF. In DNA form, the CDR3 reads TGCGCCAGCAGCTGGGACTCCCGGGGGGAGCAGTACTTC.

V is TRBV7-9 and J is TRBJ2-2; unclear D gene. The CDR3 is 15 amino acids. V was shortened by 2 bases and J by 4 bases, with 11 bases between the two germline ends. Germline V gene sequence: CDR1 SEHNR, CDR2 FQNEAQ (reference sequence). DNA of the CDR3: TGTGCCAGCAGCTTATTTCCGAAAACCACCGGGGAGCTGTTTTTT. Residues: CASSLFPKTTGELFF.

The V and J genes are TRBV5-6 and TRBJ2-5; D is perhaps TRBD1 (6 bases). The CDR3 is made up of 15 amino acids. The germline CDR1 and CDR2 sequences are SGHDT and YYEEEE. V lost 0 bases and J lost 0, with 9 bases in between. Here the CDR3 reads CASSLGTGYQETQYF. The CDR3 DNA follows: TGTGCCAGCAGCTTGGGCACAGGGTACCAAGAGACCCAGTACTTC.

V is TRBV18 and J is TRBJ2-5, with TRBD2 matching over 7 bases. V shed 2 bases, J shed 4 bases, and the junction held 7 bases outside the gene matches. This CDR3 is 15 amino acids long. CDR1 and CDR2 from the germline V gene are KGHSH and LQKENI. CDR3 coding DNA: TGTGCCAGCTCACCAGGTCGACTAGCTGTAGAGACCCAGTACTTC. Translation: CASSPGRLAVETQYF.

This clone occurred a few times. The genes are TRBV7-3 and TRBJ1-1; TRBD1 agrees at 7 bases. V lost 5 bases and J lost 6; bases outside the gene matches: 6. Germline V gene sequence: CDR1 SGHTA, CDR2 FQGTGA. The CDR3 sequence is 13 residues long. The chain's CDR3 is CASSQSGQAEAFF. CDR3 sequence (DNA): TGTGCCAGCAGCCAATCCGGACAGGCTGAAGCTTTCTTT.

The chain is built from TRBV7-6 and TRBJ1-5; TRBD1 matches at 7 bases. The germline V gene has CDR1 SGHVS and CDR2 FNYEAQ. CDR3 length equals 17 residues. The J segment lost 4 bases and the V segment lost 6 bases, leaving 15 bases of the junction unmatched. CDR3 in amino acids: CASSSEAGGIGNQPQHF. The CDR3 nucleotides read TGTGCCAGCAGTTCCGAGGCAGGGGGAATAGGAAATCAGCCCCAGCATTTT.

The rearrangement links TRBV7-2 to TRBJ1-5; TRBD1 matches 10 bases. The germline V gene encodes CDR1 SGHTA and CDR2 FQGNSA. There are 15 residues in the CDR3. The V and J ends lost 5 bases and 6 bases, in that order; junction bases with no gene match: 7. The CDR3 loop is CASSTFRDRGQPQHF. The CDR3 DNA reads TGTGCCAGCAGCACATTCCGGGACAGGGGTCAGCCCCAGCATTTT.

The V call is TRBV15, the J call TRBJ1-6, with TRBD1 as a possible D gene (5 bases). The germline gives CDR1 LNHNV, CDR2 YYDKDF (reference sequence). CDR3 length: 15 residues. V gave up 3 bases and J gave up 11 bases, with 17 bases separating them. The CDR3 nucleotides read TGTGCCACCAGCAGCGGACAAGGAGGGTCTCCACCCCTCCACTTT. Translated: CATSSGQGGSPPLHF.

This chain uses TRBV11-3 with TRBJ2-2; 9 positions match TRBD1. Losses at the gene ends were 5 bases for V and 4 bases for J; bases not matched to a gene: 14. Germline values: CDR1 SGHNT, CDR2 YENEEA. The CDR3 is made up of 18 amino acids. The CDR3 DNA sequence: TGTGCCAGCAGCCCCAAGAGCCCGGGACAGGGTGTCACCGGGGAGCTGTTTTTT. Translated, it gives CASSPKSPGQGVTGELFF.

DNA of the CDR3: TGTGCCAGCGGACCGGGACAGGACTATGGCTACACCTTC. It yields the protein CASGPGQDYGYTF. The chain links TRBV6-5 to TRBJ1-2, with 8 bases lining up with TRBD1. This CDR3 contains 13 residues. Germline trimming cut 8 bases from V and 3 bases from J; bases unmatched to any gene: 5. Looked up from germline, CDR1 is MNHEY and CDR2 is SVGAGI.

This rearrangement joins TRBV28 to TRBJ1-6; no clear D gene. Germline CDR1 is MDHEN and CDR2 is SYDVKM. The CDR3 length is 13 residues. Trimming pared 5 bases from V and 16 bases from J, leaving 18 bases between. The CDR3 loop is CASSPTQPTLLHF. CDR3 DNA sequence: TGTGCCAGCAGTCCGACCCAGCCTACTCTTCTCCACTTT. Full variable domain (rest looked up from reference TRBV28 and TRBJ1-6): DVKVTQSSRYLVKRTGEKVFLECVQDMDHENMFWYRQDPGLGLRLIYFSYDVKMKEKGDIPEGYSVSREKKERFSLILESASTNQTSMYLCASSPTQPTLLHFGNGTRLTVT.